Listed here is a single T cell receptor (beta chain). No antigen is known for it. This record belongs to a study of cytomegalovirus exposure and HLA in healthy donors. The V gene's germline CDR1 is KGHSH and CDR2 LQKENI. V lost 2 bases to trimming and J lost 3 bases; unmatched junction nucleotides: 4. This CDR3 region has 14 residues. It was with 60 Vbeta and 13 Jbeta primers that the PCR ran. Here immunoSEQ multiplex PCR was the method, and the copy in TCRdb shows in-frame clones only, minus some. Among about 100,000 clones listed, 80% to 90% were seen once. Study-wide results and caveats: Later analysis identified a missense DCLRE1C variant that was linked to TCR beta V- and J-gene trimming.

The sample consisted of PBMCs. The TCR sequence derives from a woman aged 18-29 years in good health and CMV-seronegative. The chain uses TRBV18 and TRBJ2-7; TRBD1 aligns across 7 bases. Written as DNA, the CDR3 is TGTGCCAGCTCACCAGGACAGGTCGGCTACGAGCAGTACTTC. Translating it yields CASSPGQVGYEQYF.